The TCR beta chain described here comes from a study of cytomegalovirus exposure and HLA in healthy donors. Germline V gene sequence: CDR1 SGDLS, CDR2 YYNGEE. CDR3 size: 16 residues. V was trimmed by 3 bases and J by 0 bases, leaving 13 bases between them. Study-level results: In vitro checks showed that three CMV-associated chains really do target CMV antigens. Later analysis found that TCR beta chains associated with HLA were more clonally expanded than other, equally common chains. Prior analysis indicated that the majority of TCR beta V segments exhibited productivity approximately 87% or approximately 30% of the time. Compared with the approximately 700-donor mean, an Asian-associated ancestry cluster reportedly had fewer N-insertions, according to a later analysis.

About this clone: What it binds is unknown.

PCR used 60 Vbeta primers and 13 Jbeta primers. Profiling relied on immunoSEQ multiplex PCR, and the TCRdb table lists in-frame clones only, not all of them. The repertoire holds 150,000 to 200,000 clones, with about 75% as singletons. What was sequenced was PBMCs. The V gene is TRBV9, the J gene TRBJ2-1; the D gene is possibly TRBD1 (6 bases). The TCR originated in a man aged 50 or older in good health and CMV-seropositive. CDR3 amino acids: CASSAYQGSSYNEQFF. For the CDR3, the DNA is TGTGCCAGCAGCGCATATCAGGGGAGCTCCTACAATGAGCAGTTCTTC.